This TCR beta chain stems from a study of T cell responses to AZD1222 COVID-19 vaccine. Study findings and constraints: The reported proportion of spike-specific TCRs targeting unmutated variant regions was nearly half. White British people made up most donors, females outnumbered males, and clonal diversity was possibly underestimated. Seropositive status at baseline applied to only six AZD1222 recipients.

A remark on this clone: Its antigen is currently unknown.

Clones were sequenced by immunoSEQ multiplex PCR, and TCRdb holds only the in-frame ones, with some missing. The sample has 70,000 to 95,000 clones; 85% to 90% are singletons. The germline gives CDR1 MNHEY, CDR2 SVGEGT. The CDR3 has 15 residues. Trimming removed 1 base from V and 0 bases from J, with 9 bases in between. The source of this sequence is an adult who received the AZD1222 COVID-19 vaccine. The material sequenced was peripheral blood, taken 28 days after the second AZD1222 dose. The chain has TRBV6-2 or TRBV6-3 and TRBJ1-1; tentatively, D is TRBD1 (6 bases). DNA for the CDR3: TGTGCCAGCAGTTACTTTGACAGGCTGAACACTGAAGCTTTCTTT. Translating it yields CASSYFDRLNTEAFF.